What follows are 2 T cell receptor beta chains derived from one specimen sequenced in a study of vaccination and CD4 T cells after COVID-19. The assay that was used to sequence DNA from cultured CD4+ T cells was the Oncomine TCR Beta short-read assay. TCRdb reprocessed the PCR reads via MiXCR and lists one record per CDR3 protein. The sample has roughly 5,000 distinct CDR3 sequences; about half are singletons. Regarding treatment: roughly 11-day PBMC culture with coronavirus spike peptide pools or control peptides (ViraFEST assay). Their antigens remain unidentified. The sequencing input was CD4+ T cells from blood, cultured in vitro. These receptors all come from a human donor who had recovered from COVID-19.

The rearrangement links TRBV4-2 to TRBJ2-5; possible D gene TRBD2, 5 bases. The germline V gene has CDR1 LGHNA and CDR2 YNFKEQ. The CDR3 consists of 14 residues. Trimming stripped 1 base from V and 3 bases from J, with 9 bases between. CDR3: CASSQGTAKETQYF. DNA for the CDR3: TGTGCCAGCAGCCAAGGGACTGCGAAAGAGACCCAGTACTTC.

The chain carries TRBV10-3 and TRBJ2-7; TRBD1 matches 9 bases. V shed 2 bases, J shed 6 bases, and the junction held 5 bases outside the gene matches. Germline V lookup: CDR1 ENHRY, CDR2 SYGVKD. This CDR3 has 14 residues. CDR3 DNA: TGTGCCATCAGTGAGAACAGGGGGCTCGGCGAGCAGTACTTC. This translates into CAISENRGLGEQYF.